Listed here are 21 T cell receptor beta chains from one sample, sequenced in a study of shared clonotypes between healthy human individuals. Measured with immunoSEQ multiplex PCR; TCRdb has only the in-frame clones, and not every one. The table lists about 1 million clones, 75% of them singletons, with around 1.4% in the top ten. The sequencing sample was made of memory CD4+ T cells sorted from blood. Subset of the sample: CD45RA-negative fraction. The receptors shown here come from a man younger than 35 in good health.

The chain has TRBV10-3 and TRBJ2-1; weak D call: TRBD2 (6 bases). V was shortened by 3 bases and J by 6 bases, with 18 bases between the two germline ends. CDR1 is ENHRY and CDR2 is SYGVKD in the germline V gene. The CDR3 consists of 16 residues. This CDR3 is CAISDRPLKGGNEQFF. The CDR3 region has the DNA TGTGCCATCAGTGATCGACCTTTGAAGGGAGGCAATGAGCAGTTCTTC.

This clone turned up a few times. The genes are TRBV28 and TRBJ1-2; 12 bases line up with TRBD1. The V segment lost 3 bases and the J segment 6 bases; nucleotides outside the gene matches: 2. The CDR3 contains 14 residues. CDR1 is MDHEN, CDR2 SYDVKM, per germline. CDR3 coding DNA: TGTGCCAGCAGTTTGGGGACAGGGGGCCATGGCTACACCTTC. Its protein product is CASSLGTGGHGYTF.

This clone was recorded once. The rearrangement joins TRBV23-1 to TRBJ2-5; D gene unclear. TRBV23-1 is an ORF for which the function is uncertain. This CDR3 has 13 residues. Trimming stripped 2 bases from V and 4 bases from J, with 8 bases between. CDR3 DNA sequence: TGCGCCAGCAGTCAAGGTGGTGGAGAGACCCAGTACTTC. This sequence encodes CASSQGGGETQYF.

This chain links TRBV6-6 with TRBJ1-6; 8 nucleotides agree with TRBD1. This CDR3 region has 15 residues. Looked up from germline, CDR1 is MNHNY and CDR2 is SVGAGI (reference sequence). V lost 5 bases and J lost 7; bases outside the gene matches: 7. The CDR3 DNA sequence: TGTGCCAGCAGTACGTCCAGGGGGCTAAATTCACCCCTCCACTTT. This translates into CASSTSRGLNSPLHF.

The chain couples TRBV5-4 to TRBJ2-5; 9 bases match TRBD2. The CDR3 spans 13 residues. Losses at the gene ends were 4 bases for V and 3 bases for J; bases not matched to a gene: 1. Germline CDR1 and CDR2: SGHNT and YYREEE (reference sequence). As DNA, the CDR3 is TGTGCCAGCAGCCGCGGGGGGGAAGAGACCCAGTACTTC. Protein product: CASSRGGEETQYF.

The gene calls are TRBV14 and TRBJ2-3; 9 bases map to TRBD1. Germline V CDR1 and CDR2: SGHDN, FVKESK. This CDR3 is 16 amino acids long. Trimming at V came to 1 base and at J to 2 bases, leaving 4 bases not matched to a gene. CDR3 sequence: CASSQAGTGLTDTQYF. Here the CDR3 DNA reads TGTGCCAGCAGCCAAGCCGGGACAGGGCTCACAGATACGCAGTATTTT.

The chain has TRBV6-5 and TRBJ1-2, with TRBD1 identical over 11 bases. The length of the CDR3 is 13 residues. Germline CDR1 is MNHEY and CDR2 is SVGAGI. V shed 2 bases, J shed 14 bases, and the junction held 7 bases outside the gene matches. The CDR3 DNA follows: TGTGCCAGCAGTTACGGACAGGGGGCGCGTTGTACCTTC. This gives the protein CASSYGQGARCTF.

This clone was picked up one time. The sample carries other DNA sequences with the same CDR3. The chain couples TRBV5-1 to TRBJ1-5, with D possibly matching TRBD1 (5 bases). This CDR3 comprises 14 residues. With 4 bases removed from V and 4 bases from J, the gap between germline ends came to 12 bases. Germline V gene data show CDR1 as SGHRS and CDR2 as YFSETQ. CDR3: CASSQDSPNQPQHF. The CDR3 DNA sequence: TGCGCCAGCAGCCAAGACAGCCCAAATCAGCCCCAGCATTTT. The variable domain in full, with the rest retrieved from reference TRBV5-1 and TRBJ1-5, is KAGVTQTPRYLIKTRGQQVTLSCSPISGHRSVSWYQQTPGQGLQFLFEYFSETQRNKGNFPGRFSGRQFSNSRSEMNVSTLELGDSALYLCASSQDSPNQPQHFGDGTRLSIL.

The chain employs TRBV4-1 and TRBJ2-7, with TRBD2 as a possible D gene (6 bases). Trimming pared 0 bases from V and 0 bases from J, leaving 21 bases between. The CDR3 extends over 19 amino acids. The germline CDR1 and CDR2 sequences are MGHRA and YSYEKL. The DNA of the CDR3 is TGCGCCAGCAGCCAAGATCCCCTCTCCGGGAGTCCCCGCTCCTACGAGCAGTACTTC. It translates to CASSQDPLSGSPRSYEQYF.

This rearrangement joins TRBV28 to TRBJ2-7; possibly TRBD1 for D (6 bases). The CDR3 is 19 amino acids. Germline CDR1 and CDR2: MDHEN and SYDVKM. The V end was cut by 2 bases, the J end by 0 bases, with 23 bases between. CDR3 loop: CASSLTWGHLGESSYEQYF. The CDR3 DNA sequence: TGTGCCAGCAGTTTAACGTGGGGACACCTCGGGGAAAGCTCCTACGAGCAGTACTTC.

The rearrangement uses TRBV2 and TRBJ1-6, with 8 bases fitting TRBD1. V lost 7 bases to trimming and J lost 10 bases; unmatched junction nucleotides: 12. This CDR3 comprises 15 residues. Germline V gene lookup returns CDR1 SNHLY and CDR2 FYNNEI. The DNA of the CDR3 is TGTGCCAGCAAGCAGGGGGCGTCCCTCCCGTCACCCCTCCACTTT. Encoded protein: CASKQGASLPSPLHF.

Notes on this clone: The sample carries other DNA sequences with the same CDR3. The chain combines TRBV18 with TRBJ2-7; TRBD2 aligns across 11 bases. V dropped 3 bases and J dropped 2; count of bases not matched to a gene: 3. This CDR3 has 15 amino acids. The germline gives CDR1 KGHSH, CDR2 LQKENI. The CDR3 spells CASSPGLAGPYEQYF. CDR3 DNA sequence: TGTGCCAGCTCACCTGGACTAGCGGGCCCCTACGAGCAGTACTTC.

CDR3 in amino acids: CASSPPYVSTAEAFF. CDR3 DNA sequence: TGTGCCAGCTCACCACCTTACGTCAGTACGGCTGAAGCTTTCTTT. This chain links TRBV18 with TRBJ1-1; no clear D. V was shortened by 0 bases and J by 6 bases, with 14 bases between the two germline ends. CDR3 length equals 15 residues. The germline gives CDR1 KGHSH, CDR2 LQKENI.

The V gene is TRBV7-3, the J gene TRBJ2-1, with D uncertain. The V and J ends lost 8 bases and 5 bases respectively, with 7 bases between them. The germline V gene has CDR1 SGHTA and CDR2 FQGTGA. This CDR3 region has 11 residues. CDR3 DNA: TGTGCCAGCGCGGCTGACAATGAGCAGTTCTTC. Protein sequence: CASAADNEQFF.

The rearrangement links TRBV10-3 to TRBJ2-7; 11 positions agree with TRBD2. This CDR3 has 15 residues. CDR1 and CDR2 from the germline V gene are ENHRY and SYGVKD. With 6 bases clipped from V and 9 bases from J, the junction kept 13 bases outside the gene matches. The CDR3 DNA reads TGTGCCATCAGCCCTACTAGCGGGAGAAACCAGGGGCAGTACTTC. It codes for CAISPTSGRNQGQYF.

In DNA form, the CDR3 reads TGCGCCAGCAGCTTTGAAGGGATGAACACTGAAGCTTTCTTT. The encoded protein is CASSFEGMNTEAFF. This chain joins TRBV5-1 and TRBJ1-1, with D unclear. The CDR3 has 14 amino acids. The germline gives CDR1 SGHRS, CDR2 YFSETQ. V gave up 2 bases and J gave up 0 bases, with 8 bases separating them.

The chain couples TRBV7-2 to TRBJ2-4; 10 positions match TRBD2. The CDR3 sequence is 14 residues long. Germline V gene data show CDR1 as SGHTA and CDR2 as FQGNSA. The trim removed 2 bases at V and 8 bases at J, leaving 3 bases unmatched. In DNA form, the CDR3 reads TGTGCCAGCAGCTTAAGCGGGGGGGTGGACATTCAGTACTTC. It translates to CASSLSGGVDIQYF.

V gene TRBV5-1 combines with J gene TRBJ2-1; 8 bases line up with TRBD2. Germline-derived CDR1 and CDR2 are SGHRS and YFSETQ. V dropped 0 bases and J dropped 6; count of bases not matched to a gene: 8. CDR3 length: 16 amino acids. CDR3 residues: CASSLGASGRFNEQFF. The DNA of the CDR3 is TGCGCCAGCAGCTTGGGAGCCAGCGGGAGATTCAATGAGCAGTTCTTC.

This clone was picked up a small number of times. This chain uses TRBV7-2 with TRBJ1-3, with TRBD1 matching 8 bases. Unmatched junction bases numbered 6, after V lost 5 bases and J lost 0 bases. Germline CDR1 and CDR2: SGHTA and FQGNSA. The CDR3 has 16 amino acids. The CDR3 nucleotides read TGTGCCAGCAGCCTGGGACAGGCTTTCTCTGGAAACACCATATATTTT. It encodes CASSLGQAFSGNTIYF.

The chain is built from TRBV11-3 and TRBJ2-3; tentatively, D is TRBD1 (5 bases). Germline V CDR1 and CDR2: SGHNT, YENEEA. V lost 7 bases and J lost 2, with 10 bases in between. The CDR3 length is 13 residues. As DNA, the CDR3 is TGTGCCAGCATCGAGACAGACACAGATACGCAGTATTTT. It encodes CASIETDTDTQYF.

The chain uses TRBV5-4 and TRBJ1-4; 7 positions match TRBD1. The CDR3 sequence is 15 residues long. Germline values: CDR1 SGHNT, CDR2 YYREEE (reference sequence). The V gene end was trimmed by 1 base and the J gene end by 5 bases; junction bases not matched to a gene: 5. CDR3 region: CASSLKTGLNEKLFF. The CDR3 nucleotides are TGTGCCAGCAGCTTGAAGACAGGGCTAAATGAAAAACTGTTTTTT.